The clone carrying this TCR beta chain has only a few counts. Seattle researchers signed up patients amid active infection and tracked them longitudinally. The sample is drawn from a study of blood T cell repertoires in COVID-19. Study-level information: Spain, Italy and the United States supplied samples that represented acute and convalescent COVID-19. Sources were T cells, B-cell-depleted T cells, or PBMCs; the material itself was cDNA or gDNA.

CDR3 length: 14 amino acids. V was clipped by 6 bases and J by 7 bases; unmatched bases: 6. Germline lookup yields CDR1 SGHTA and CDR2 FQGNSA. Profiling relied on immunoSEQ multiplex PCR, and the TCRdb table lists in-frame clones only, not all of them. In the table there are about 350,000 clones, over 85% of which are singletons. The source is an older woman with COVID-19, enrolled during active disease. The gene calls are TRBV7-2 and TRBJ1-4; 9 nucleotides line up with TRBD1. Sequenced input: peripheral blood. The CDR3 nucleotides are TGTGCCAGCAGAGCGACAGGGGGGGGTGAAAAACTGTTTTTT. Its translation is CASRATGGGEKLFF.